These 26 T cell receptor beta chains came from one sample sequenced in a study of T-cell reconstitution after alpha-beta-depleted transplantation in children. Using unique molecular identifiers, the investigators prepared the TCRbeta library. TCRdb re-analysed the PCR reads in MiXCR, keeping a single row per CDR3 protein. In the table there are roughly 610,000 distinct CDR3 sequences, over 9.5% of which are singletons. The sequencing used PBMCs from the stem cell graft donor, collected from the stem cell graft. These receptors were obtained from a human donor who donated a stem cell graft to a child with acute myeloid leukemia.

In its sample, this clonotype was seen many times. V usage is TRBV4-1 and J usage is TRBJ2-1, with D perhaps matching TRBD1 (6 bases). The CDR3 has 14 amino acids. The V end lost 1 base, the J end lost 8 bases, and 12 bases lay between the germline ends. CDR1 MGHRA and CDR2 YSYEKL come from the germline V gene. CDR3 protein: CASSQGGGEDEQFF. As DNA, the CDR3 is TGCGCCAGCAGCCAAGGAGGGGGAGAGGATGAGCAGTTCTTC.

This clonotype appeared many times. The chain combines TRBV9 with TRBJ1-4; D call uncertain. CDR1 SGDLS and CDR2 YYNGEE come from the germline V gene. The CDR3 has 15 residues. Trimming took 3 bases from V and 1 from J, leaving 10 bases between them. CDR3 residues: CASSAEGLTNEKLFF. CDR3 nucleotides: TGTGCCAGCAGCGCAGAAGGTCTAACTAATGAAAAACTGTTTTTT.

This clonotype was seen a handful of times. The rearrangement uses TRBV7-2 and TRBJ2-7, with 8 nucleotides matching TRBD2. From germline, CDR1 is SGHTA and CDR2 FQGNSA. The V segment lost 11 bases and the J segment 6 bases; nucleotides outside the gene matches: 15. This CDR3 is 14 amino acids long. The CDR3 is CAAAMSGRTTEQYF. The CDR3 nucleotides are TGTGCCGCCGCAATGAGCGGGAGAACGACCGAGCAGTACTTC. Using reference TRBV7-2 and TRBJ2-7 for the parts outside the CDR3, the full variable domain is GAGVSQSPSNKVTEKGKDVELRCDPISGHTALYWYRQSLGQGLEFLIYFQGNSAPDKSGLPSDRFSAERTGGSVSTLTIQRTQQEDSAVYLCAAAMSGRTTEQYFGPGTRLTVT.

The rearrangement joins TRBV7-9 to TRBJ2-4; D remains unclear. Trimming left V 3 bases short and J 3 bases short, with 6 bases between. The length of the CDR3 is 13 residues. Per the germline V gene, CDR1 is SEHNR and CDR2 is FQNEAQ (reference sequence). DNA of the CDR3: TGTGCCAGCAGCTTCGGCGACAAAAACATTCAGTACTTC. This gives the protein CASSFGDKNIQYF.

In nucleotides, the CDR3 is TGCGCCAGCAGCCCAACTAGCGCCCTAGCCAAAAACATTCAGTACTTC. Its protein product is CASSPTSALAKNIQYF. The rearrangement uses TRBV5-1 and TRBJ2-4, with 7 nucleotides matching TRBD2. J gave up 0 bases and V 4 bases, and 7 bases lay outside the gene matches. Germline lookup yields CDR1 SGHRS and CDR2 YFSETQ. The CDR3 has 16 residues.

J is TRBJ2-7 and V is TRBV28; D possibly uses TRBD1 or TRBD2 (6 bases each). The CDR3 totals 13 residues. CDR1 and CDR2 from the germline V gene are MDHEN and SYDVKM. The V end lost 8 bases, the J end lost 0 bases, and 11 bases lay between the germline ends. CDR3 in DNA: TGTGCCAGCGGTCGGGGGCTCTCCTACGAGCAGTACTTC. It encodes CASGRGLSYEQYF.

CDR3 protein: CSARVTLGLAGVSEQYF. CDR3 DNA: TGCAGTGCTAGAGTTACCCTAGGCCTAGCGGGAGTTAGCGAGCAGTACTTC. The chain is built from TRBV20-1 and TRBJ2-7; 10 bases are a match to TRBD2. V shed 1 base and J 6 bases; nucleotides not matched to a gene: 15. Germline loops: CDR1 DFQATT, CDR2 SNEGSKA (reference sequence). CDR3 size: 17 residues.

On this clonotype itself: A much larger clone lies a single base off, so this may be a read error. The chain carries TRBV29-1 and TRBJ2-1; TRBD1 is a possible D gene (7 bases). This CDR3 contains 14 residues. Per germline, CDR1 SQVTM and CDR2 ANQGSEA. CDR3 nucleotides: TGCAGCTCCTCCTTGGGACAGCGGGCCGGTGAGCAGTTGTTC. It encodes CSSSLGQRAGEQLF.

J is TRBJ2-1 and V is TRBV4-1; D not certain. CDR3 length equals 16 residues. V lost 1 base and J 3 bases, leaving 13 bases between the germline ends. Germline lookup yields CDR1 MGHRA and CDR2 YSYEKL. The CDR3 sequence: CASSQVYGRSYNEQFF. The DNA of the CDR3 is TGCGCCAGCAGCCAAGTCTACGGACGGAGCTACAATGAGCAGTTCTTC.

The table lists this clonotype with a few counts. The rearrangement joins TRBV7-8 to TRBJ2-7; no firm D call. V was clipped by 2 bases and J by 3 bases, with 8 bases between them. This CDR3 has 13 amino acids. Germline loops: CDR1 SGHVS, CDR2 FQNEAQ. The CDR3 reads CASSLRQYYEQYF. CDR3 nucleotide sequence: TGTGCCAGCAGCTTACGGCAGTACTACGAGCAGTACTTC.

This clonotype was observed a few times. The chain couples TRBV27 to TRBJ2-7, with 9 bases identical to TRBD1. The CDR3 runs 16 residues. Germline values: CDR1 MNHEY, CDR2 SMNVEV (reference sequence). With V trimmed by 6 bases and J by 2 bases, 11 bases remained unmatched. The CDR3: CASRPPGQGSAYEQYF. The CDR3 nucleotides read TGTGCCAGCAGGCCTCCGGGACAGGGATCCGCCTACGAGCAGTACTTC.

This clonotype has ten or more counts. The chain has TRBV12-3 or TRBV12-4 and TRBJ2-1; D ambiguous. V lost 2 bases and J lost 5, with 4 bases in between. The CDR3 runs 12 residues. The CDR3 DNA reads as TGTGCCAGCAGTTTAAATGACAATGAGCAGTTCTTC. Its translation is CASSLNDNEQFF.

This clonotype occurred a few times. The gene calls are TRBV12-3 or TRBV12-4 and TRBJ2-1, with D possibly matching TRBD2 (6 bases). The CDR3 has 18 amino acids. Trimming cost V 0 bases and J 0 bases, with 15 bases left between them. The CDR3: CASSLAWAGRDSYNEQFF. Here the CDR3 DNA reads TGTGCCAGCAGTTTAGCGTGGGCAGGGCGGGACTCCTACAATGAGCAGTTCTTC.

This clonotype has ten or more counts. This sequence joins TRBV29-1 and TRBJ2-2; D is undetermined. The length of the CDR3 is 13 residues. V was shortened by 8 bases and J by 2 bases, with 12 bases between the two germline ends. CDR1 is SQVTM and CDR2 is ANQGSEA in the germline V gene. The CDR3 nucleotides read TGCAGCTGTTTGGCGGTAAACACCGGGGAGCTGTTTTTT. It specifies CSCLAVNTGELFF.

The chain recombines TRBV7-9 with TRBJ1-2; D unresolved. CDR1 and CDR2 (germline): SEHNR, FQNEAQ (reference sequence). The V and J ends lost 5 bases and 6 bases respectively, with 10 bases between them. The CDR3 consists of 12 residues. The CDR3 bases are TGTGCCAGCAGCCGGCGGTTGAATGGCTACACCTTC. Protein product: CASSRRLNGYTF.

In its sample, this clonotype was seen many times. V is TRBV12-3 or TRBV12-4 and J is TRBJ2-1, with 10 bases that match TRBD2. The length of the CDR3 is 14 residues. J gave up 10 bases and V 5 bases, and 8 bases lay outside the gene matches. CDR3 sequence (DNA): TGTGCCAGCAGTGCACTAGCGGGATTAGGGGAGCAGTTCTTC. Amino acid sequence: CASSALAGLGEQFF.

This chain joins TRBV28 and TRBJ1-4, with 10 bases lining up with TRBD1. Losses at the gene ends were 5 bases for V and 8 bases for J; bases not matched to a gene: 8. The CDR3 consists of 15 residues. Germline V gene sequence: CDR1 MDHEN, CDR2 SYDVKM. The CDR3 DNA sequence: TGTGCCAGCAGTCCCCGGACAGGGGGACAGGAAAAACTGTTTTTT. Protein sequence: CASSPRTGGQEKLFF. Using reference TRBV28 and TRBJ1-4 for the parts outside the CDR3, the full variable domain is DVKVTQSSRYLVKRTGEKVFLECVQDMDHENMFWYRQDPGLGLRLIYFSYDVKMKEKGDIPEGYSVSREKKERFSLILESASTNQTSMYLCASSPRTGGQEKLFFGSGTQLSVL.

This clonotype was seen at least ten times. The chain is built from TRBV20-1 and TRBJ2-3; 7 nucleotides align to TRBD2. This CDR3 is 14 amino acids long. V dropped 4 bases and J dropped 2; count of bases not matched to a gene: 6. In germline, CDR1 is DFQATT, CDR2 SNEGSKA (reference sequence). For the CDR3, the DNA is TGCAGTGCTAAAGCGGGATATGCCACAGATACGCAGTATTTT. It encodes CSAKAGYATDTQYF.

The chain recombines TRBV28 with TRBJ2-7; D is perhaps TRBD2 (6 bases). Germline CDR1 MDHEN, CDR2 SYDVKM. Trimming took 5 bases from V and 0 from J, leaving 11 bases between them. The CDR3 runs to 14 residues. The CDR3 protein is CASSARGFSYEQYF. DNA for the CDR3: TGTGCCAGCAGTGCCCGGGGGTTCTCCTACGAGCAGTACTTC.

About this clonotype itself: Mismatch with germline at one junction end may stem from a read error. This chain connects TRBV20-1 to TRBJ1-3; D is uncertain. The CDR3 sequence is 13 residues long. CDR1 and CDR2 (germline): DFQATT, SNEGSKA (reference sequence). The chain's CDR3 is CSATSFSGNNIYF. The CDR3 bases are TGCAGTGCTACCTCATTCTCTGGAAACAACATATATTTT.

This clonotype was counted ten times or more. The chain uses TRBV12-3 or TRBV12-4 and TRBJ2-1; 9 bases map to TRBD2. This CDR3 is 15 amino acids long. With V trimmed by 3 bases and J by 7 bases, 7 bases remained unmatched. For the CDR3, the DNA is TGTGCCAGCAGTTTTATAGCGGGAGAAGTTAATGAGCAGTTCTTC. Protein sequence: CASSFIAGEVNEQFF.

This clonotype was counted between two and nine times. This chain joins TRBV27 and TRBJ2-5; D may be TRBD2 (5 bases). Germline loops: CDR1 MNHEY, CDR2 SMNVEV (reference sequence). The ends were cut back, 2 bases at V and 2 bases at J, with 9 bases in the middle. The CDR3 spans 14 residues. CDR3 bases: TGTGCCAGCAGTTTAATCGGGGAGCAAGAGACCCAGTACTTC. Protein sequence: CASSLIGEQETQYF.

Ten or more counts support this clonotype. This chain links TRBV20-1 with TRBJ2-7, with D possibly being TRBD1 or TRBD2 (5 bases each). CDR1 and CDR2 from the germline V gene are DFQATT and SNEGSKA (reference sequence). This CDR3 has 14 amino acids. Between the trimmed V and J ends, which lost 3 bases and 3 bases, there was a span of 15 bases. The CDR3 loop is CSARGMGVGYEQYF. As DNA, the CDR3 is TGCAGTGCTAGGGGGATGGGGGTCGGCTACGAGCAGTACTTC.

This clonotype was seen only a few times. This chain joins TRBV29-1 and TRBJ1-2; possibly TRBD1 for D (5 bases). V was cut by 7 bases and J by 4 bases, with 16 bases left in between. Germline V CDR1 and CDR2: SQVTM, ANQGSEA. The CDR3 is made up of 13 amino acids. In DNA form, the CDR3 reads TGCAGCGCCCAGGTGGGGGGGGGCTATGGCTACACCTTC. Translating gives CSAQVGGGYGYTF.

The V call is TRBV20-1, the J call TRBJ2-7, with TRBD2 identical over 7 bases. The CDR3 loop spans 13 amino acids. V gave up 6 bases and J gave up 6 bases; unmatched junction bases: 11. Germline V gene data show CDR1 as DFQATT and CDR2 as SNEGSKA (reference sequence). CDR3 loop: CSAASGPRAEQYF. In DNA form, the CDR3 reads TGCAGTGCGGCTAGCGGACCTCGGGCCGAGCAGTACTTC.

This clonotype was picked up many times. The chain joins TRBV7-3 to TRBJ1-1; 8 bases align to TRBD1. V dropped 3 bases and J dropped 1; count of bases not matched to a gene: 1. This CDR3 is built from 14 residues. The germline CDR1 and CDR2 sequences are SGHTA and FQGTGA. The CDR3 DNA reads as TGTGCCAGCAGCTTGGGACAGGCGAACACTGAAGCTTTCTTT. Protein sequence: CASSLGQANTEAFF. The complete variable domain, with remaining parts taken from reference TRBV7-3 and TRBJ1-1, reads GAGVSQTPSNKVTEKGKYVELRCDPISGHTALYWYRQSLGQGPEFLIYFQGTGAADDSGLPNDRFFAVRPEGSVSTLKIQRTERGDSAVYLCASSLGQANTEAFFGQGTRLTVV.